This is a list of T cell receptor beta chains from one sample in a study of cytomegalovirus exposure and HLA in healthy donors. Produced via immunoSEQ multiplex PCR; TCRdb's table is partial and in-frame only. This sample has around 200,000 clones; just under 70% occur once, and the top ten carry 2.6%. Sequences were obtained from PBMCs. The receptors derive from a middle-aged man in good health and CMV-seropositive. Both conserved end residues are part of each CDR3. D genes are given only for firm matches. Part of the rows lack a size; the others show once, few, many or a class for expanded clones.

cdr3_nt: TGTGCCAGTAGTAGAGCGGGGGGGCCGAATGAGCAGTTCTTC
cdr3_aa: CASSRAGGPNEQFF
cdr3_length: 14
j_call: TRBJ2-1
d_call: TRBD2
clone_size: -
v_call: TRBV19

cdr3_nt: TGTGCCAGCAGCCCCCGGGACAGGGGAGGCTACGAGCAGTACTTC
cdr3_aa: CASSPRDRGGYEQYF
cdr3_length: 15
j_call: TRBJ2-7
d_call: TRBD1
clone_size: few
v_call: TRBV9

cdr3_nt: TGTGCCAGCAGTGCCCAGGGAAACTTTGGGGCCAACGTCCTGACTTTC
cdr3_aa: CASSAQGNFGANVLTF
cdr3_length: 16
j_call: TRBJ2-6
d_call: -
clone_size: -
v_call: TRBV25-1

cdr3_nt: TGTGCCAGCAGCACCCGACAGGGCTCCATCACAGATACGCAGTATTTT
cdr3_aa: CASSTRQGSITDTQYF
cdr3_length: 16
j_call: TRBJ2-3
d_call: TRBD1
clone_size: -
v_call: TRBV9

cdr3_nt: TGTGCCAGCAGCTCCGTCGATGAGCAGTTCTTC
cdr3_aa: CASSSVDEQFF
cdr3_length: 11
j_call: TRBJ2-1
d_call: -
clone_size: few
v_call: TRBV11-2

cdr3_nt: TGTGCCAGCTTGGGGGGGTCGGGCAATCAGCCCCAGCATTTT
cdr3_aa: CASLGGSGNQPQHF
cdr3_length: 14
j_call: TRBJ1-5
d_call: -
clone_size: once
v_call: TRBV2

cdr3_nt: TGTGCCAGCAGCCGGACAGGGCCCCAAGAGACCCAGTACTTC
cdr3_aa: CASSRTGPQETQYF
cdr3_length: 14
j_call: TRBJ2-5
d_call: TRBD1
clone_size: few
v_call: TRBV7-2

cdr3_nt: TGTGCCAGCAGCCAAGATTGGGGACAGGGCCAGACCCAGTACTTC
cdr3_aa: CASSQDWGQGQTQYF
cdr3_length: 15
j_call: TRBJ2-5
d_call: TRBD1
clone_size: -
v_call: TRBV4-2

cdr3_nt: TGTGCCAGCAATTCTGGGGGGGGCTCTGGAAACACCATATATTTT
cdr3_aa: CASNSGGGSGNTIYF
cdr3_length: 15
j_call: TRBJ1-3
d_call: -
clone_size: -
v_call: TRBV7-9

cdr3_nt: TGTGCCAGCAGCCAAGCGAGGGACAGGGTTTATGGCTACACCTTC
cdr3_aa: CASSQARDRVYGYTF
cdr3_length: 15
j_call: TRBJ1-2
d_call: TRBD1
clone_size: -
v_call: TRBV4-1

cdr3_nt: TGTGCCACCAGCAGAGATGGCCTCCTGCCCTACGAGCAGTACTTC
cdr3_aa: CATSRDGLLPYEQYF
cdr3_length: 15
j_call: TRBJ2-7
d_call: -
clone_size: few
v_call: TRBV15

cdr3_nt: TGCAGCGCCGCTCAGACTAGCGGGGGTGGAGAGCAGTTCTTC
cdr3_aa: CSAAQTSGGGEQFF
cdr3_length: 14
j_call: TRBJ2-1
d_call: TRBD2
clone_size: -
v_call: TRBV29-1

cdr3_nt: TGTGCCAGCAGCTTAGAGAGGGCCCTAATATACTATGGCTACACCTTC
cdr3_aa: CASSLERALIYYGYTF
cdr3_length: 16
j_call: TRBJ1-2
d_call: -
clone_size: once
v_call: TRBV5-4

cdr3_nt: TGTGCCAGCAGTTATACAGGGATGAATTCACCCCTCCACTTT
cdr3_aa: CASSYTGMNSPLHF
cdr3_length: 14
j_call: TRBJ1-6
d_call: -
clone_size: few
v_call: TRBV6-6

cdr3_nt: TGTGCCAGCAGCGGGGACTCAGATGGGGTCGAGCAGTACTTC
cdr3_aa: CASSGDSDGVEQYF
cdr3_length: 14
j_call: TRBJ2-7
d_call: -
clone_size: -
v_call: TRBV7-7

cdr3_nt: TGTGCCAGCTCCCCAGGGGGGAGCTATGGCTACACCTTC
cdr3_aa: CASSPGGSYGYTF
cdr3_length: 13
j_call: TRBJ1-2
d_call: TRBD1
clone_size: -
v_call: TRBV5-4

cdr3_nt: TGCGCCAGCAGTCAGGGACAGAGCTCTGGAAACACCATATATTTT
cdr3_aa: CASSQGQSSGNTIYF
cdr3_length: 15
j_call: TRBJ1-3
d_call: TRBD1
clone_size: -
v_call: TRBV5-1

cdr3_nt: TGCAGTGCTAGCGGAGATACGCAGTATTTT
cdr3_aa: CSASGDTQYF
cdr3_length: 10
j_call: TRBJ2-3
d_call: -
clone_size: once
v_call: TRBV20-1

cdr3_nt: TGTGCCAGCAATACCAAAGGACGGATAGGGGACACCATATATTTT
cdr3_aa: CASNTKGRIGDTIYF
cdr3_length: 15
j_call: TRBJ1-3
d_call: -
clone_size: -
v_call: TRBV7-9

cdr3_nt: TGTGCCAGCACCCAGCACGCGGACACTGAAGCTTTCTTT
cdr3_aa: CASTQHADTEAFF
cdr3_length: 13
j_call: TRBJ1-1
d_call: -
clone_size: few
v_call: TRBV7-9

cdr3_nt: TGTGCCAGTAGTTTGGCGGGATCACCCCTCCACTTT
cdr3_aa: CASSLAGSPLHF
cdr3_length: 12
j_call: TRBJ1-6
d_call: -
clone_size: once
v_call: TRBV19

cdr3_nt: TGCAGCCTTGGAGGGGGAGATACGCAGTATTTT
cdr3_aa: CSLGGGDTQYF
cdr3_length: 11
j_call: TRBJ2-3
d_call: -
clone_size: -
v_call: TRBV29-1

cdr3_nt: TGCGCCAGCAGCCCTGGGACTGTTGAGCAGTTCTTC
cdr3_aa: CASSPGTVEQFF
cdr3_length: 12
j_call: TRBJ2-1
d_call: -
clone_size: -
v_call: TRBV5-1

cdr3_nt: TGTGCCAGCAGCCCCGCCCTGGCAGGGCATGGCTACACCTTC
cdr3_aa: CASSPALAGHGYTF
cdr3_length: 14
j_call: TRBJ1-2
d_call: -
clone_size: -
v_call: TRBV7-9

cdr3_nt: TGTGCCAGCAGCTTAGACGGCCTAGCGGGGGGAAGTATAGGGGCGGAGCAGTACTTC
cdr3_aa: CASSLDGLAGGSIGAEQYF
cdr3_length: 19
j_call: TRBJ2-7
d_call: TRBD2
clone_size: -
v_call: TRBV7-8

cdr3_nt: TGTGCCAGCAGCGTAGGGGGAGGAGATGAAAAACTGTTTTTT
cdr3_aa: CASSVGGGDEKLFF
cdr3_length: 14
j_call: TRBJ1-4
d_call: -
clone_size: -
v_call: TRBV9

cdr3_nt: TGTGCCAGCAGTGAAGCGGGCAGGGGCCCAGATACGCAGTATTTT
cdr3_aa: CASSEAGRGPDTQYF
cdr3_length: 15
j_call: TRBJ2-3
d_call: -
clone_size: -
v_call: TRBV2

cdr3_nt: TGTGCCAGCAGCCCCACGACAGGATACGAGCAGTACTTC
cdr3_aa: CASSPTTGYEQYF
cdr3_length: 13
j_call: TRBJ2-7
d_call: -
clone_size: few
v_call: TRBV7-9